This T cell receptor (beta chain) was captured by sequencing in a study of blood T cell repertoires in COVID-19. Study-level background: Both acute and convalescent COVID-19 samples were obtained from the United States, Italy and Spain. Sample material is recorded as cDNA or gDNA derived from T cells, B-cell-depleted T cells, or PBMCs.

Per the original methods: For nucleated cells, counts were estimated from reference gene primer amplification. The protocol was immunoSEQ multiplex PCR, while the TCRdb copy is restricted to in-frame clones and leaves out a portion. The V and J calls and clone size are taken from that table; D and trimming were inferred from the DNA. The sample lists 95,000 to 150,000 clones, 85% to 90% occurring once. There are 14 residues in the CDR3. Germline V gene sequence: CDR1 GTSNPN, CDR2 SVGIG (reference sequence). The ends were cut back, 0 bases at V and 0 bases at J, with 8 bases in the middle. Material: peripheral blood. The rearrangement uses TRBV30 and TRBJ1-2; no clear D. The clonotype comes from a man aged 70 or older with active or convalescent COVID-19. The CDR3 DNA sequence: TGTGCCTGGAGTGTAAATACAGCTAACTATGGCTACACCTTC. Its protein is CAWSVNTANYGYTF.